This passage covers 21 T cell receptor beta chains from one sample sequenced in a study of beta chain features in type 1 diabetes. TCRB transcripts that were expressed got sequenced, as all of the isolated RNA had been reverse transcribed. Sequencing used immunoSEQ multiplex PCR; TCRdb keeps in-frame clones, though not all of them. There are 200,000 to 250,000 clones in the sample; around 9.6% occur only once, and just under 0.035% lies in the top ten. Sequenced: naive CD4+ T cells from blood. The receptors were gathered from a woman between 18 and 30 years old in good health.

This clone came up a few times. This chain links TRBV19 with TRBJ1-1, with 7 bases matching TRBD1. The V gene end was trimmed by 6 bases and the J gene end by 5 bases; junction bases not matched to a gene: 12. Germline V gives CDR1 LNHDA, CDR2 SQIVND (reference sequence). The CDR3 totals 15 residues. The CDR3 region has the DNA TGTGCCAGTAGCCACCCAGGGGGACAAACAACTGAAGCTTTCTTT. Translating gives CASSHPGGQTTEAFF.

The rearrangement links TRBV27 to TRBJ1-6; D is uncertain. Trimming cost V 4 bases and J 7 bases, with 23 bases left between them. Germline CDR1 reads MNHEY; CDR2 reads SMNVEV (reference sequence). The CDR3 length is 18 residues. Here the CDR3 DNA reads TGTGCCAGCAGTTGGGGTTGGGGAGATTCTGCGGGAAATTCACCCCTCCACTTT. Translation gives CASSWGWGDSAGNSPLHF.

The rearrangement joins TRBV14 to TRBJ1-1; tentative D call: TRBD1 (5 bases). V lost 4 bases and J 0 bases, leaving 9 bases between the germline ends. Germline CDR1 is SGHDN and CDR2 is FVKESK. The CDR3 consists of 14 residues. Written as DNA, the CDR3 is TGTGCCAGCAGCCCCGGACACCTGAACACTGAAGCTTTCTTT. Its protein product is CASSPGHLNTEAFF. The variable domain in full, completed from reference TRBV14 and TRBJ1-1, reads EAGVTQFPSHSVIEKGQTVTLRCDPISGHDNLYWYRRVMGKEIKFLLHFVKESKQDESGMPNNRFLAERTGGTYSTLKVQPAELEDSGVYFCASSPGHLNTEAFFGQGTRLTVV.

The rearrangement uses TRBV7-6 and TRBJ2-7; the D gene is possibly TRBD1 (5 bases). The germline gives CDR1 SGHVS, CDR2 FNYEAQ. The CDR3 runs 13 residues. The V and J ends lost 4 bases and 2 bases respectively, with 9 bases between them. The CDR3 protein is CASSSRAAYEQYF. Written as DNA, the CDR3 is TGTGCCAGCAGCTCCAGGGCAGCCTACGAGCAGTACTTC.

The chain joins TRBV18 to TRBJ1-1; the D is unclear. V was cut by 2 bases and J by 1 base, with 5 bases left in between. This CDR3 has 13 residues. Germline lookup yields CDR1 KGHSH and CDR2 LQKENI. The CDR3: CASSPRENTEAFF. For the CDR3, the DNA is TGTGCCAGCTCACCAAGAGAGAACACTGAAGCTTTCTTT.

CDR3 sequence (DNA): TGCGCCAGCAGCTTAGTGACTACACAAGAGACCCAGTACTTC. Its protein is CASSLVTTQETQYF. The chain employs TRBV5-1 and TRBJ2-5; possibly TRBD2 for D (5 bases). The CDR3 is made up of 14 amino acids. Between the trimmed V and J ends, which lost 2 bases and 2 bases, there was a span of 10 bases. CDR1 is SGHRS and CDR2 is YFSETQ in the germline V gene.

The V gene is TRBV5-5, the J gene TRBJ2-2, with D possibly TRBD2 on 5 matching bases. Trimming stripped 0 bases from V and 5 bases from J, with 14 bases between. The CDR3 has 16 amino acids. The V gene's germline CDR1 is SGHKS and CDR2 YYEKEE (reference sequence). CDR3 region: CASSLVGWTGTGELFF. The CDR3 DNA sequence: TGTGCCAGCAGCTTGGTTGGGTGGACGGGGACCGGGGAGCTGTTTTTT.

Only a few counts were recorded for this clone. The chain links TRBV25-1 to TRBJ2-3; TRBD2 aligns across 7 bases. This CDR3 is built from 14 residues. Germline CDR1 MGHDK, CDR2 SYGVNS. Trimming took 3 bases from V and 6 from J; bases not matched to a gene: 6. The CDR3: CASSDPTSADTQYF. The DNA of the CDR3 is TGTGCCAGCAGTGACCCAACTAGCGCGGATACGCAGTATTTT. The full variable domain, completed using reference TRBV25-1 and TRBJ2-3, is EADIYQTPRYLVIGTGKKITLECSQTMGHDKMYWYQQDPGMELHLIHYSYGVNSTEKGDLSSESTVSRIRTEHFPLTLESARPSHTSQYLCASSDPTSADTQYFGPGTRLTVL.

This clone came up a few times. The chain recombines TRBV5-1 with TRBJ2-7; D remains unclear. The germline CDR1 and CDR2 sequences are SGHRS and YFSETQ. Trimming stripped 4 bases from V and 1 base from J, with 18 bases between. CDR3 length equals 16 residues. The CDR3 spells CASSPAEVIQSYEQYF. DNA of the CDR3: TGCGCCAGCAGCCCGGCAGAGGTCATCCAGTCCTACGAGCAGTACTTC.

The chain couples TRBV5-5 to TRBJ2-3, with 10 bases that match TRBD2. The germline V gene has CDR1 SGHKS and CDR2 YYEKEE (reference sequence). The CDR3 totals 17 residues. Trimming removed 4 bases from V and 4 bases from J; junction bases left unmatched: 12. The CDR3 protein is CASSRISGRAMSDTQYF. The CDR3 nucleotides are TGTGCCAGCAGCCGTATCAGCGGGAGGGCCATGTCAGATACGCAGTATTTT.

This rearrangement joins TRBV27 to TRBJ1-2, with D perhaps matching TRBD1 (5 bases). The CDR3 extends over 15 amino acids. Germline CDR1 and CDR2: MNHEY and SMNVEV (reference sequence). V was trimmed by 0 bases and J by 7 bases, leaving 15 bases between them. The CDR3 sequence: CASSLSGRVVGGYTF. In DNA form, the CDR3 reads TGTGCCAGCAGTTTATCTGGCAGGGTGGTCGGTGGCTACACCTTC.

This chain connects TRBV6-1 to TRBJ1-1; no definite D call. Germline V lookup: CDR1 MNHNS, CDR2 SASEGT. This CDR3 is 13 amino acids long. Trimming took 10 bases from V and 0 from J, leaving 12 bases between them. The CDR3 loop reads CATRTFMNTEAFF. CDR3 nucleotide sequence: TGTGCCACCCGGACTTTCATGAACACTGAAGCTTTCTTT.

J is TRBJ1-1 and V is TRBV6-5; 8 bases agree with TRBD1. The germline gives CDR1 MNHEY, CDR2 SVGAGI. V lost 6 bases and J lost 3; bases outside the gene matches: 9. The CDR3 sequence is 15 residues long. CDR3 sequence (DNA): TGTGCCAGCAGCCGACACGGACAGGGATACACTGAAGCTTTCTTT. Translation: CASSRHGQGYTEAFF.

This clone appeared a few times. The rearrangement uses TRBV6-5 and TRBJ2-6; a weak D match, TRBD2 (6 bases). The V gene's germline CDR1 is MNHEY and CDR2 SVGAGI. CDR3 length equals 15 residues. Trimming took off 4 bases at V and 6 bases at J, with 13 bases between the two ends. The CDR3 region is CASSWDSRVANVLTF. The DNA for the CDR3 is TGTGCCAGCAGTTGGGACTCCAGGGTGGCCAACGTCCTGACTTTC.

The chain links TRBV5-1 to TRBJ2-1, with TRBD2 identical over 13 bases. The junction had 12 bases not matched to a gene; V was cut back by 5 bases and J by 4 bases. There are 18 residues in the CDR3. Germline V gene data show CDR1 as SGHRS and CDR2 as YFSETQ. CDR3 sequence (DNA): TGCGCCAGCAGGCCGACTAGCGGGAGGCCAATGGTGTACAATGAGCAGTTCTTC. Amino acids: CASRPTSGRPMVYNEQFF.

A few counts support this clone. The chain employs TRBV30 and TRBJ1-3; D gene unclear. V was pared by 4 bases and J by 5 bases, with 9 bases between. CDR3 length: 12 residues. The germline V gene encodes CDR1 GTSNPN and CDR2 SVGIG (reference sequence). The CDR3 protein is CAWTNIRNTIYF. The DNA of the CDR3 is TGTGCCTGGACTAATATTAGAAACACCATATATTTT.

The chain links TRBV5-6 to TRBJ2-7; no firm D call. The CDR3 runs 14 residues. The germline gives CDR1 SGHDT, CDR2 YYEEEE. Trimming took 0 bases from V and 0 from J, leaving 7 bases between them. CDR3 amino acids: CASSLAGSSYEQYF. CDR3 bases: TGTGCCAGCAGCTTGGCCGGTAGCTCCTACGAGCAGTACTTC.

The chain joins TRBV19 to TRBJ1-2; weak D call: TRBD1 (6 bases). V was clipped by 5 bases and J by 1 base, with 14 bases between them. The CDR3 is 15 residues long. CDR1 is LNHDA and CDR2 is SQIVND in the germline V gene (reference sequence). CDR3 in DNA: TGTGCCAGTAGTCCCACAGGGATTTTTAACTATGGCTACACCTTC. It yields the protein CASSPTGIFNYGYTF.

This clone has at least ten counts. The rearrangement links TRBV7-9 to TRBJ2-1; D not certain. This CDR3 is 11 amino acids long. The ends were cut back, 10 bases at V and 5 bases at J, with 9 bases in the middle. Germline values: CDR1 SEHNR, CDR2 FQNEAQ (reference sequence). This CDR3 is CAINEDNEQFF. The CDR3 DNA reads TGTGCCATCAATGAGGACAATGAGCAGTTCTTC.

The rearrangement joins TRBV19 to TRBJ2-1, with 7 bases lining up with TRBD2. The germline CDR1 and CDR2 sequences are LNHDA and SQIVND (reference sequence). The V and J ends lost 4 bases and 10 bases, in that order; junction bases with no gene match: 10. The CDR3 runs to 14 residues. The CDR3 bases are TGTGCCAGTAGTACCGGACTAGGGGCCGACGAGCAGTTCTTC. Protein sequence: CASSTGLGADEQFF.

This chain uses TRBV28 with TRBJ1-1, with TRBD1 as a possible D gene (6 bases). There are 12 residues in the CDR3. The V end was cut by 6 bases, the J end by 6 bases, with 11 bases between. CDR1 MDHEN and CDR2 SYDVKM come from the germline V gene. CDR3 sequence reads: CASSTDSPEAFF. The CDR3 DNA reads as TGTGCCAGCAGCACGGACAGCCCTGAAGCTTTCTTT.